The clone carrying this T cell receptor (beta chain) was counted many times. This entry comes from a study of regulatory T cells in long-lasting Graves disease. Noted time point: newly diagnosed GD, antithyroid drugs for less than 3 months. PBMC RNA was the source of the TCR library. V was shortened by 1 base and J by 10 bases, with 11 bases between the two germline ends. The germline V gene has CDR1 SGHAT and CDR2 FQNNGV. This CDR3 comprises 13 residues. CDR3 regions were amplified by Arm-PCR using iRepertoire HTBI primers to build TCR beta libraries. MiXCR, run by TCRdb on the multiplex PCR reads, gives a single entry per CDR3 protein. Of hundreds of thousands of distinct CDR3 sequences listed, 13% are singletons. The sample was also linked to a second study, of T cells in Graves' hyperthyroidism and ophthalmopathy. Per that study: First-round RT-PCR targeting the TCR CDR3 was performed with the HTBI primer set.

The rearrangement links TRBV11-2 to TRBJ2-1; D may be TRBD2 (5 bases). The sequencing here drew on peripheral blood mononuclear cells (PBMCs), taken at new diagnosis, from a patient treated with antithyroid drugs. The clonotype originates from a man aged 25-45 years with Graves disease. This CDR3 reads CASSLGLGGEQFF. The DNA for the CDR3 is TGTGCCAGCAGCTTAGGACTGGGCGGGGAGCAGTTCTTC.